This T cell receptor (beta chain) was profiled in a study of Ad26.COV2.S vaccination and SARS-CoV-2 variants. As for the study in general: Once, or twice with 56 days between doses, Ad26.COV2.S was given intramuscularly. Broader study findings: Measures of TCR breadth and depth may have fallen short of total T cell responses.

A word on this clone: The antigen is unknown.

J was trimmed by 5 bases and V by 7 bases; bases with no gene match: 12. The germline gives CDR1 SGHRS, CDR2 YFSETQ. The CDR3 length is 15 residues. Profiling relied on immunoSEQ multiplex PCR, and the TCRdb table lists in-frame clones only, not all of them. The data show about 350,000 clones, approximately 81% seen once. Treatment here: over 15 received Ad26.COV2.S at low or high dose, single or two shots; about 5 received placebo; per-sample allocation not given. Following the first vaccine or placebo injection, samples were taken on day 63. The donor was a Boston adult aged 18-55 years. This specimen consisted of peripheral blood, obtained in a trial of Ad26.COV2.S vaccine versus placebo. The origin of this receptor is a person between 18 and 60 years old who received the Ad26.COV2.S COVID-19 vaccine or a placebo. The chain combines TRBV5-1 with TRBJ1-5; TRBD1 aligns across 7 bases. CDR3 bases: TGCGCCAGCTCTGCCGGGACAGAGGGGTATCAGCCCCAGCATTTT. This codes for CASSAGTEGYQPQHF.